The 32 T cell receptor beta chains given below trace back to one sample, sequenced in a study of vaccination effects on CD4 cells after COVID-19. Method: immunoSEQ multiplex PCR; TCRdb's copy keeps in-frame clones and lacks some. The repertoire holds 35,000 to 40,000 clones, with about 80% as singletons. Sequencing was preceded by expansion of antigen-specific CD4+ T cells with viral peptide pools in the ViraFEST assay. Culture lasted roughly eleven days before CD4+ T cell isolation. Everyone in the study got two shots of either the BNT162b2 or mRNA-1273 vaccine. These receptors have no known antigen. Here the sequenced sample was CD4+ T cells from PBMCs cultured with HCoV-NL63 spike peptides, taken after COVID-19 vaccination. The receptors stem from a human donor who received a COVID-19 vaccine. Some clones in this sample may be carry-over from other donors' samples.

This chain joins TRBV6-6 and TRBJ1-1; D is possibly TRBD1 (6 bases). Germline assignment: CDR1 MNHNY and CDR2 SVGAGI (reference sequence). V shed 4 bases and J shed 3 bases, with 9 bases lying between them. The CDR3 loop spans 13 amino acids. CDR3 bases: TGTGCCAGCAGTTGGGGGGGGCACACTGAAGCTTTCTTT. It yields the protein CASSWGGHTEAFF.

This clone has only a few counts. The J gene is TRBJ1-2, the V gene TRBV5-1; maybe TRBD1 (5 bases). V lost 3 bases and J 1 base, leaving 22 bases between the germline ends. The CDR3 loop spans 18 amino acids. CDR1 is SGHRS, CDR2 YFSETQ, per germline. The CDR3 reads CASSSRGGRASNNYGYTF. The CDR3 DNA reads TGCGCCAGCAGCTCCCGGGGAGGCAGGGCCTCTAATAACTATGGCTACACCTTC.

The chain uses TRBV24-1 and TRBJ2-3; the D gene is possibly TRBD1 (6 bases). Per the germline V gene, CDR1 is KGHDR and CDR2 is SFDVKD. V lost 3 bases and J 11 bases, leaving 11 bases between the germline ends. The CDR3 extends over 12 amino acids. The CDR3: CATSDGGQWQYF. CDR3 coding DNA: TGTGCCACCAGTGATGGGGGACAATGGCAGTATTTT.

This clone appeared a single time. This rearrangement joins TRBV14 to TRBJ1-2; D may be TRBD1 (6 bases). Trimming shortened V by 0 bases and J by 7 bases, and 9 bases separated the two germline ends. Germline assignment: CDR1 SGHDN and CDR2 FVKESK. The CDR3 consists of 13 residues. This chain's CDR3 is CASSQETGGGYTF. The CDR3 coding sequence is TGTGCCAGCAGCCAAGAGACAGGTGGTGGCTACACCTTC.

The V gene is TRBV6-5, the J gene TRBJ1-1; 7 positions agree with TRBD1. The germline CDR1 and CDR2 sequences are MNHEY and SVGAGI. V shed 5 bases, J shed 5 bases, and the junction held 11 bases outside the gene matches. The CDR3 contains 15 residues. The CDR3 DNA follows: TGTGCCAGCAGTCTGGTGACAGGGAGGTCTACTGAAGCTTTCTTT. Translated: CASSLVTGRSTEAFF.

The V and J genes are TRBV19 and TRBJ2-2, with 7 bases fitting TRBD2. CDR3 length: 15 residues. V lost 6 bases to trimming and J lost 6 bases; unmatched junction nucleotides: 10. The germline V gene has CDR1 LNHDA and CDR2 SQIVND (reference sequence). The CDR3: CASRILGAGAGELFF. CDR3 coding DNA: TGTGCCAGTAGGATCTTAGGGGCGGGGGCCGGGGAGCTGTTTTTT.

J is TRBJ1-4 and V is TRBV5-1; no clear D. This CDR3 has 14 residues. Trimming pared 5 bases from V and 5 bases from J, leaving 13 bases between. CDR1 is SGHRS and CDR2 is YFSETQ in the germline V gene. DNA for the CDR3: TGCGCCAGCAGTCCGCCCGGGGTCAATGAAAAACTGTTTTTT. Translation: CASSPPGVNEKLFF.

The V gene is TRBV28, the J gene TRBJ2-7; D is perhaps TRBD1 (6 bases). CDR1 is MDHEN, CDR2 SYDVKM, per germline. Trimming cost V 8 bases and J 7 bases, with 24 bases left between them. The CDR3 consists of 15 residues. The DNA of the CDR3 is TGTGCCAGCCAAGAAGATAAGACAGGCCCCGCTGAGCAGTACGTC. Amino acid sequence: CASQEDKTGPAEQYV.

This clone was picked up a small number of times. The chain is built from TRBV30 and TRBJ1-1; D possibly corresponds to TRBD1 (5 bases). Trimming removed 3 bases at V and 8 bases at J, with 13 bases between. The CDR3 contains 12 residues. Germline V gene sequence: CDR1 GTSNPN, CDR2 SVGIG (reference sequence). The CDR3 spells CAWRDYGGEAFF. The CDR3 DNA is TGTGCCTGGAGGGATTACGGGGGGGAAGCTTTCTTT.

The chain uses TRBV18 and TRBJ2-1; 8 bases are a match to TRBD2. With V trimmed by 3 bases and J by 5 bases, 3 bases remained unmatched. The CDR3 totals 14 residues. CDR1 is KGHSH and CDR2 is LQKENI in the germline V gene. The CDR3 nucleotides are TGTGCCAGCTCACCCGGGACTAGTCACAATGAGCAGTTCTTC. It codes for CASSPGTSHNEQFF.

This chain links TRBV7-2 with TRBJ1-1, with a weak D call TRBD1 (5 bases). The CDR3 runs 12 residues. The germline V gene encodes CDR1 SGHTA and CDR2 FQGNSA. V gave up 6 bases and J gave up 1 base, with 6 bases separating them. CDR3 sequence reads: CASSDRNTEAFF. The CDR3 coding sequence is TGTGCCAGCAGTGACAGGAACACTGAAGCTTTCTTT. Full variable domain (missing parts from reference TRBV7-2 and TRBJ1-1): GAGVSQSPSNKVTEKGKDVELRCDPISGHTALYWYRQSLGQGLEFLIYFQGNSAPDKSGLPSDRFSAERTGGSVSTLTIQRTQQEDSAVYLCASSDRNTEAFFGQGTRLTVV.

DNA for the CDR3: TGTGCCAGCAGTTCCGGGACAGGGGGCTTGTACGAGCAGTACGTC. Its protein product is CASSSGTGGLYEQYV. This chain connects TRBV27 to TRBJ2-7, with 12 nucleotides matching TRBD1. After removal of 4 bases from V and 4 bases from J, the junction contained 5 bases not matched to a gene. Germline CDR1 is MNHEY and CDR2 is SMNVEV (reference sequence). This CDR3 has 15 residues.

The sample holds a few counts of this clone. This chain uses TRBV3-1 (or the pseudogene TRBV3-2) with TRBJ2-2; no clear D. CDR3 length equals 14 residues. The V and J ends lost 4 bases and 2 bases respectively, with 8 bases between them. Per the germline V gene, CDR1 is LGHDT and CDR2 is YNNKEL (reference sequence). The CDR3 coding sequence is TGTGCCAGCAGCCCGGGCTATAACACCGGGGAGCTGTTTTTT. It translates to CASSPGYNTGELFF.

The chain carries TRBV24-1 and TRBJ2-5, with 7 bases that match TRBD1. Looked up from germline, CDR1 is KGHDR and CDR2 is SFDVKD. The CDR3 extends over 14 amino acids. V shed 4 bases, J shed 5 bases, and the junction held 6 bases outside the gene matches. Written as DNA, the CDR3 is TGTGCCACCAGTGACCCCGGACAGGCGGAGACCCAGTACTTC. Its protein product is CATSDPGQAETQYF.

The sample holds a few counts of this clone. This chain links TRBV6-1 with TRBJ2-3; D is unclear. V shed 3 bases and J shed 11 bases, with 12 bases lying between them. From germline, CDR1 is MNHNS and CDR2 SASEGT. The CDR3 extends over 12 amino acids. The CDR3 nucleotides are TGTGCCAGCAGTGATTTGAAGTACGGGCAGTATTTT. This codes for CASSDLKYGQYF.

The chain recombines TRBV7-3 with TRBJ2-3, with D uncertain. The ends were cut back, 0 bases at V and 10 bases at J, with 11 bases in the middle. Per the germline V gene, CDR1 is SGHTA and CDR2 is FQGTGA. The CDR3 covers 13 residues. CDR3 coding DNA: TGTGCCAGCAGCTTAACTGCGTCTCACCCGCAGTATTTT. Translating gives CASSLTASHPQYF.

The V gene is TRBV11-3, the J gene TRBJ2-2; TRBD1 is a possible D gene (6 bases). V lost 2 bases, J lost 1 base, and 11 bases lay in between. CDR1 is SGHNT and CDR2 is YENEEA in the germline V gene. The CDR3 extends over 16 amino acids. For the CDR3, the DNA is TGTGCCAGCAGCTTAACAGGGATCGGGAACACCGGGGAGCTGTTTTTT. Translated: CASSLTGIGNTGELFF.

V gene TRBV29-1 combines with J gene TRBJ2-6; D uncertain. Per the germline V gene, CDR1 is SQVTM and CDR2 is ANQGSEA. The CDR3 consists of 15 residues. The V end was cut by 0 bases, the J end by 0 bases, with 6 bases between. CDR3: CSVEEPSSGANVLTF. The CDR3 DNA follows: TGCAGCGTTGAAGAGCCGAGCTCTGGGGCCAACGTCCTGACTTTC. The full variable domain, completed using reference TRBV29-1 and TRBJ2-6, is SAVISQKPSRDICQRGTSLTIQCQVDSQVTMMFWYRQQPGQSLTLIATANQGSEATYESGFVIDKFPISRPNLTFSTLTVSNMSPEDSSIYLCSVEEPSSGANVLTFGAGSRLTVL.

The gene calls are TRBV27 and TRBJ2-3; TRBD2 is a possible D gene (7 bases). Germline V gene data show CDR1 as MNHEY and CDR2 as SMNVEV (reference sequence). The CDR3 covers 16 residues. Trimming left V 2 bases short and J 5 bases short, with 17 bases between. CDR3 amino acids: CASSLRRGAEVDTQYF. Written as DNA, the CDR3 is TGTGCCAGCAGTTTACGTCGGGGGGCGGAGGTAGATACGCAGTATTTT.

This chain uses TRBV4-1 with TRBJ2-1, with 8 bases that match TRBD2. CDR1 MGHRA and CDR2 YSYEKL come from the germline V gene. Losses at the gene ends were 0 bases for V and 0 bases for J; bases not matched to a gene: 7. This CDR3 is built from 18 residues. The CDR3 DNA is TGCGCCAGCAGCCAAGAATCGGGGGGGGTGAGCTCCTACAATGAGCAGTTCTTC. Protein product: CASSQESGGVSSYNEQFF.

CDR3 DNA sequence: TGTGCCAGCACTGTAGGTCAGAGCGGGCCATACCCCCCCTACGAGCAGTACTTC. Translating it yields CASTVGQSGPYPPYEQYF. The genes are TRBV6-4 and TRBJ2-7, with a weak D call TRBD2 (6 bases). The CDR3 length is 18 residues. Germline CDR1 and CDR2: MRHNA and SNTAGT. Deletions cut 7 bases from V and 2 bases from J, with 27 bases between.

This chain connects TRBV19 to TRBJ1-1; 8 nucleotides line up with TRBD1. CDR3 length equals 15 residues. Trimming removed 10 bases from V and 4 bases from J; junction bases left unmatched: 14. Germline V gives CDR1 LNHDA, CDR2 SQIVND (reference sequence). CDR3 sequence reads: CATLDPGGSSTEAFF. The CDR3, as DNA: TGTGCCACGTTAGACCCAGGGGGCTCGAGCACTGAAGCTTTCTTT.

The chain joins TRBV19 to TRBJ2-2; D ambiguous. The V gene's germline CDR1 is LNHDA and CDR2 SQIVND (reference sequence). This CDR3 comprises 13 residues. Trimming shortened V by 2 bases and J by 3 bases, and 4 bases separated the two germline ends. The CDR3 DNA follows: TGTGCCAGTAGTATACCCCACACCGGGGAGCTGTTTTTT. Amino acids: CASSIPHTGELFF.

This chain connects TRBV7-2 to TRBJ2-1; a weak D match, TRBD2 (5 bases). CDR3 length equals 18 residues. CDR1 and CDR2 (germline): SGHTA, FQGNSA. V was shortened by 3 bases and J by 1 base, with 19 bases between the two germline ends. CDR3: CASSLLSVTTRSYNEQFF. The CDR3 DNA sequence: TGTGCCAGCAGCTTGTTGAGCGTGACTACCCGATCCTACAATGAGCAGTTCTTC.

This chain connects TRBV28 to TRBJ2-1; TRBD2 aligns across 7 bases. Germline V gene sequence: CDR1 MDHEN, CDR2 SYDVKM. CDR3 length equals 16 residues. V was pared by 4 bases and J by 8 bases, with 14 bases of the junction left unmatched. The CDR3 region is CASSSTGGGDNYEQFF. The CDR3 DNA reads TGTGCCAGCAGTTCCACGGGCGGGGGAGATAACTATGAGCAGTTCTTC.

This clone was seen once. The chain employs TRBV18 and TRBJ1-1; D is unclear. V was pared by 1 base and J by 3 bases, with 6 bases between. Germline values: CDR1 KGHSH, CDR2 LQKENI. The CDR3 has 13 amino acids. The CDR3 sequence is CASSPRKHTEAFF. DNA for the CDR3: TGTGCCAGCTCACCACGGAAGCACACTGAAGCTTTCTTT. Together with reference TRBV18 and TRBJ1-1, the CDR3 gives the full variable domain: NAGVMQNPRHLVRRRGQEARLRCSPMKGHSHVYWYRQLPEEGLKFMVYLQKENIIDESGMPKERFSAEFPKEGPSILRIQQVVRGDSAAYFCASSPRKHTEAFFGQGTRLTVV.

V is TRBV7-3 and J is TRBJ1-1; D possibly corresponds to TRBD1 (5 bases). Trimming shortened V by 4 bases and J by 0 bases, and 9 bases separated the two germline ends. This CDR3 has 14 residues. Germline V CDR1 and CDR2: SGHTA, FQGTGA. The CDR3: CASSWQQVNTEAFF. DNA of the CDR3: TGTGCCAGCAGCTGGCAACAGGTGAACACTGAAGCTTTCTTT.

CDR3 loop: CASSQGTSGGVNEQFF. In DNA form, the CDR3 reads TGCGCCAGCAGCCAAGGGACTAGCGGGGGAGTTAATGAGCAGTTCTTC. The V gene is TRBV4-1, the J gene TRBJ2-1, with 13 bases that match TRBD2. The CDR3 spans 16 residues. The junction had 4 bases not matched to a gene; V was cut back by 1 base and J by 7 bases. The germline V gene has CDR1 MGHRA and CDR2 YSYEKL.

CDR3 DNA: TGTGCCAGCAGTCCCGGGACAGGGTTCTACGAGCAGTACGTC. Translation gives CASSPGTGFYEQYV. The rearrangement uses TRBV27 and TRBJ2-7, with 9 nucleotides matching TRBD1. This CDR3 has 14 amino acids. Germline CDR1 is MNHEY and CDR2 is SMNVEV (reference sequence). V was clipped by 5 bases and J by 3 bases; unmatched bases: 5.

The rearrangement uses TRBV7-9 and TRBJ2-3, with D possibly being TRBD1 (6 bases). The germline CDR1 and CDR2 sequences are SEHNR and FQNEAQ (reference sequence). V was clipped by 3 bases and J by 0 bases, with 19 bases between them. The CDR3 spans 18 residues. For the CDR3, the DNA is TGTGCCAGCAGCTTCTTCAGCACAGGGTTACCCAGCACAGATACGCAGTATTTT. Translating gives CASSFFSTGLPSTDTQYF.

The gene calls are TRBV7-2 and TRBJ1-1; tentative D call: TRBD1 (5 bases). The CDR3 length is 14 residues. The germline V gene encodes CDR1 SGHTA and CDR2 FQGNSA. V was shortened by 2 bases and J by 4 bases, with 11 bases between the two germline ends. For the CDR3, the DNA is TGTGCCAGCAGCTTATCGGGGCATTCCACTGAAGCTTTCTTT. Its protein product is CASSLSGHSTEAFF.

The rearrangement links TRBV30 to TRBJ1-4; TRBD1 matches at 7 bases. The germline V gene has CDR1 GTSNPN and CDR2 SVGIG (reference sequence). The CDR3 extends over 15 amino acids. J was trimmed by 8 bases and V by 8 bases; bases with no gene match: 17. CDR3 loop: CARSSQGTVGEKLFF. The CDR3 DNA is TGTGCCCGGTCATCACAGGGGACGGTGGGGGAAAAACTGTTTTTT.